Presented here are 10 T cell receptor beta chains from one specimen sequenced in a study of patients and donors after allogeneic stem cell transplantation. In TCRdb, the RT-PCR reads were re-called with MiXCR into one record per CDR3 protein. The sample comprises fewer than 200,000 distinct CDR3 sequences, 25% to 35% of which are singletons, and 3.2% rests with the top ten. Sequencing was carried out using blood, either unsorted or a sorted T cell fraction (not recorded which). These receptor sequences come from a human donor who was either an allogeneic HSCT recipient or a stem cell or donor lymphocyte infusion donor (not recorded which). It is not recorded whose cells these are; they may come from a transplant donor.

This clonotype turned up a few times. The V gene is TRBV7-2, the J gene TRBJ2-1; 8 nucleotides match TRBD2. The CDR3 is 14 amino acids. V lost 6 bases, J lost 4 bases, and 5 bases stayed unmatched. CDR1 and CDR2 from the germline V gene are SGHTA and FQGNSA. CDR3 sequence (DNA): TGTGCCAGCAGAGATAGCGGGGTGTACAATGAGCAGTTCTTC. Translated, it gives CASRDSGVYNEQFF.

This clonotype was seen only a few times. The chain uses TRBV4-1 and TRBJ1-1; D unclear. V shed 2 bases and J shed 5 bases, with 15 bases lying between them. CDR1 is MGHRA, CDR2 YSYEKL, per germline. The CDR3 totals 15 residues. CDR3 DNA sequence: TGCGCCAGCAGCCAAATCCAGACCTCGGGGACTGAAGCTTTCTTT. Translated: CASSQIQTSGTEAFF.

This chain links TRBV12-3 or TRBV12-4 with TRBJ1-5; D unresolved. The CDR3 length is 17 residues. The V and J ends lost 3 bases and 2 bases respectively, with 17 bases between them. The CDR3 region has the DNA TGTGCCAGCAGTTTCTTCGGCAGCGAGAGGGGCAATCAGCCCCAGCATTTT. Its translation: CASSFFGSERGNQPQHF.

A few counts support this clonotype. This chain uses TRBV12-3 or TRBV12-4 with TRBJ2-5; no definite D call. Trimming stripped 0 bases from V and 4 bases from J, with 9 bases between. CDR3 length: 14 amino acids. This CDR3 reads CASSLAHLRETQYF. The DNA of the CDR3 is TGTGCCAGCAGTTTAGCGCATCTAAGAGAGACCCAGTACTTC.

The CDR3 reads CASSTDTYEQYF. Here the CDR3 DNA reads TGTGCCAGCAGTACTGATACTTACGAGCAGTACTTC. V usage is TRBV7-9 and J usage is TRBJ2-7; D ambiguous. The V gene's germline CDR1 is SEHNR and CDR2 FQNEAQ (reference sequence). The CDR3 covers 12 residues. Trimming took off 6 bases at V and 4 bases at J, with 10 bases between the two ends.

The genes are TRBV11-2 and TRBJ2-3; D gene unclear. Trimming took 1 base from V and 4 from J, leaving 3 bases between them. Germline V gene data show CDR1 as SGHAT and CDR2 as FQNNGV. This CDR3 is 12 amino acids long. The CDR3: CASSLVPDTQYF. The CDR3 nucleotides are TGTGCCAGCAGCTTAGTGCCAGATACGCAGTATTTT.

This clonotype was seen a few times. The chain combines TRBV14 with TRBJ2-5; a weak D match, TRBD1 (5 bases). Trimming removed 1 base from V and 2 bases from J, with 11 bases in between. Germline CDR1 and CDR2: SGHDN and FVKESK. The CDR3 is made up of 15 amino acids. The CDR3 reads CASSQARTIQETQYF. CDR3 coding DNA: TGTGCCAGCAGCCAAGCCCGGACAATTCAAGAGACCCAGTACTTC.

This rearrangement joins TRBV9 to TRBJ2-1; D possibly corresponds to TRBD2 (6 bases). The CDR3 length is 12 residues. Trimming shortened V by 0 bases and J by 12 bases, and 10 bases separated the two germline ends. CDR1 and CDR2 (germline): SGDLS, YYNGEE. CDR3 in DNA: TGTGCCAGCAGCGTAGGCGGGATGGGGCAGTTCTTC. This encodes CASSVGGMGQFF.

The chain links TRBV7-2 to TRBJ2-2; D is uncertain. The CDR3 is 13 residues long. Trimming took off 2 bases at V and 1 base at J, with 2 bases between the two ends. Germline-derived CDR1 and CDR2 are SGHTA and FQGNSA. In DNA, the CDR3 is TGTGCCAGCAGCTTAAGGAACACCGGGGAGCTGTTTTTT. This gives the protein CASSLRNTGELFF.

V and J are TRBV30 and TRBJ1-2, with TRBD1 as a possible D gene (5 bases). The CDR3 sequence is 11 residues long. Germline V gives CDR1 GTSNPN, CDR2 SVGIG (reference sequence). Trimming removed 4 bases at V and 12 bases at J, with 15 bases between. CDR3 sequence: CAWTAGTGDTF. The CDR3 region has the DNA TGTGCCTGGACGGCAGGTACAGGTGACACCTTC.